What follows are 24 T cell receptor beta chains derived from one specimen sequenced in a study of blood T cell repertoires in COVID-19. TCRdb's copy holds only in-frame clones and misses some; the assay was immunoSEQ multiplex PCR. The sample has 85,000 to 130,000 clones; 91% are singletons. Sequences were obtained from peripheral blood. The receptor set was obtained from a human donor in a cohort sampled during active COVID-19.

The chain carries TRBV9 and TRBJ2-3, with D uncertain. The CDR3 has 13 residues. The germline gives CDR1 SGDLS, CDR2 YYNGEE. V was clipped by 0 bases and J by 4 bases, with 6 bases between them. The CDR3 nucleotides are TGTGCCAGCAGCGTAGCTTATTCAGATACGCAGTATTTT. It specifies CASSVAYSDTQYF.

The V and J genes are TRBV7-9 and TRBJ2-3; a possible D gene is TRBD1 (5 bases). CDR3 length: 18 residues. Trimming removed 0 bases at V and 2 bases at J, with 18 bases between. CDR1 and CDR2 (germline): SEHNR, FQNEAQ (reference sequence). The CDR3 nucleotides read TGTGCCAGCAGCTTAGCGCTTATGCTGGACAACCCCACAGATACGCAGTATTTT. Amino acid sequence: CASSLALMLDNPTDTQYF.

Here the CDR3 reads CASSDSSRGTDTQYF. In DNA, the CDR3 is TGTGCCAGCAGTGACTCGAGCAGGGGGACAGATACGCAGTATTTT. The chain carries TRBV6-4 and TRBJ2-3; TRBD1 agrees at 7 bases. Germline lookup yields CDR1 MRHNA and CDR2 SNTAGT. Losses at the gene ends were 0 bases for V and 3 bases for J; bases not matched to a gene: 3. The CDR3 sequence is 15 residues long.

V is TRBV6-5 and J is TRBJ1-2, with unresolved D. CDR1 and CDR2 from the germline V gene are MNHEY and SVGAGI. Between the trimmed V and J ends, which lost 8 bases and 4 bases, there was a span of 14 bases. This CDR3 spans 13 amino acids. The chain's CDR3 is CASAARRGYGYTF. DNA of the CDR3: TGTGCCAGCGCAGCCCGACGAGGCTATGGCTACACCTTC.

The chain joins TRBV20-1 to TRBJ2-3, with 9 bases fitting TRBD2. This CDR3 comprises 15 residues. After removal of 3 bases from V and 2 bases from J, the junction contained 6 bases not matched to a gene. Germline V gene data show CDR1 as DFQATT and CDR2 as SNEGSKA (reference sequence). The chain's CDR3 is CSASTAGGYTDTQYF. The DNA for the CDR3 is TGCAGTGCTAGTACAGCGGGGGGTTACACAGATACGCAGTATTTT.

The V and J genes are TRBV7-3 and TRBJ1-1; 10 positions match TRBD1. Losses at the gene ends were 3 bases for V and 2 bases for J; bases not matched to a gene: 6. Germline V gene data show CDR1 as SGHTA and CDR2 as FQGTGA. This CDR3 contains 16 residues. The CDR3 bases are TGTGCCAGCAGCTTTGGGACAGGGGCTTCCAACACTGAAGCTTTCTTT. Its protein product is CASSFGTGASNTEAFF.

V and J are TRBV29-1 and TRBJ2-2; D is perhaps TRBD2 (5 bases). The CDR3 runs 14 residues. The V gene lost 0 bases and the J gene lost 5 bases, with 10 bases spanning the gap. Germline V gene sequence: CDR1 SQVTM, CDR2 ANQGSEA. CDR3 sequence reads: CSVEDLSGTGELFF. CDR3 nucleotide sequence: TGCAGCGTTGAAGATCTATCGGGGACCGGGGAGCTGTTTTTT.

This clone was recorded only once. This chain links TRBV24-1 with TRBJ2-2, with 7 positions matching TRBD1. This CDR3 comprises 15 residues. Per germline, CDR1 KGHDR and CDR2 SFDVKD. J lost 3 bases, V lost 7 bases, and 7 bases had no gene match. DNA for the CDR3: TGTGCCACCAGGAGTGGACAGGTCCACACCGGGGAGCTGTTTTTT. It yields the protein CATRSGQVHTGELFF.

This clone was counted a few times. The chain links TRBV5-6 to TRBJ1-2; 8 positions agree with TRBD1. CDR1 is SGHDT and CDR2 is YYEEEE in the germline V gene. CDR3 length: 11 amino acids. The V segment lost 2 bases and the J segment 11 bases; nucleotides outside the gene matches: 2. CDR3 coding DNA: TGTGCCAGCAGCTTTGGACAGGGTTACACCTTC. Its protein is CASSFGQGYTF.

The table lists this clone with a count of one. The gene calls are TRBV10-2 and TRBJ2-4; TRBD2 aligns across 9 bases. The CDR3 loop spans 15 amino acids. The germline gives CDR1 WSHSY, CDR2 SAAADI. J lost 4 bases, V lost 5 bases, and 6 bases had no gene match. Here the CDR3 DNA reads TGCGCCAGCAGTCATGAGCGGGAGGCGAAAAACATTCAGTACTTC. Encoded protein: CASSHEREAKNIQYF.

The V gene is TRBV5-6, the J gene TRBJ2-1; D unresolved. The CDR3 spans 12 residues. V lost 1 base to trimming and J lost 8 bases, with 7 bases between them. Germline lookup yields CDR1 SGHDT and CDR2 YYEEEE. The CDR3 here is CASSLIGYEQFF. The CDR3 coding sequence is TGTGCCAGCAGCTTGATCGGGTATGAGCAGTTCTTC. Full variable domain (remainder filled in from reference TRBV5-6 and TRBJ2-1): DAGVTQSPTHLIKTRGQQVTLRCSPKSGHDTVSWYQQALGQGPQFIFQYYEEEERQRGNFPDRFSGHQFPNYSSELNVNALLLGDSALYLCASSLIGYEQFFGPGTRLTVL.

V gene TRBV7-2 combines with J gene TRBJ1-2; the D gene is possibly TRBD1 (5 bases). Germline V gene data show CDR1 as SGHTA and CDR2 as FQGNSA. V dropped 0 bases and J dropped 4 bases, with 12 bases sitting between them. CDR3 length: 15 amino acids. The CDR3: CASSLAKGAPYGYTF. In DNA, the CDR3 is TGTGCCAGCAGCTTAGCGAAAGGGGCCCCCTATGGCTACACCTTC.

This chain connects TRBV7-9 to TRBJ1-2; the D gene is possibly TRBD1 (6 bases). The CDR3 extends over 16 amino acids. V shed 1 base and J shed 3 bases, with 15 bases lying between them. Germline V gene lookup returns CDR1 SEHNR and CDR2 FQNEAQ (reference sequence). The CDR3 sequence: CASSLDSHRAYYGYTF. The CDR3 region has the DNA TGTGCCAGCAGCTTAGACTCCCACAGGGCCTACTATGGCTACACCTTC.

This chain uses TRBV5-1 with TRBJ2-2; 13 positions agree with TRBD2. The CDR3 covers 17 residues. J gave up 5 bases and V 4 bases, and 8 bases lay outside the gene matches. Germline lookup yields CDR1 SGHRS and CDR2 YFSETQ. The CDR3 loop reads CASSLGLAGVRTGELFF. The CDR3 nucleotides read TGCGCCAGCAGCCTAGGACTAGCGGGAGTTCGTACCGGGGAGCTGTTTTTT.

This chain uses TRBV11-2 with TRBJ2-3; D is perhaps TRBD2 (5 bases). Trimming stripped 5 bases from V and 0 bases from J, with 12 bases between. The CDR3 extends over 15 amino acids. Per the germline V gene, CDR1 is SGHAT and CDR2 is FQNNGV. CDR3: CASSATRFSTDTQYF. In DNA, the CDR3 is TGTGCCAGCAGCGCAACTAGATTTAGCACAGATACGCAGTATTTT.

As concerns this clone: Sequence at one end of the junction differs from germline and may be a read error. The chain couples TRBV7-8 to TRBJ2-2; TRBD1 matches at 7 bases. From germline, CDR1 is SGHVS and CDR2 FQNEAQ. The CDR3 is 15 residues long. This CDR3 reads CAGSLLGTVTGELFF. DNA of the CDR3: TGTGCCGGCAGCTTGTTAGGGACAGTTACCGGGGAGCTGTTTTTT.

A word on this clone: Other nucleotide sequences from this sample produce the same CDR3. The chain has TRBV29-1 and TRBJ1-3; TRBD1 agrees at 7 bases. V shed 7 bases, J shed 0 bases, and the junction held 3 bases outside the gene matches. The CDR3 loop spans 13 amino acids. Germline V CDR1 and CDR2: SQVTM, ANQGSEA. CDR3 residues: CSAWTGSGNTIYF. The CDR3, as DNA: TGCAGCGCCTGGACAGGCTCTGGAAACACCATATATTTT.

This sequence joins TRBV5-4 and TRBJ2-2; possible D gene TRBD1, 5 bases. This CDR3 spans 14 amino acids. Trimming cost V 7 bases and J 6 bases, with 16 bases left between them. Germline V CDR1 and CDR2: SGHNT, YYREEE (reference sequence). In DNA, the CDR3 is TGTGCCAGCTGGCTCCAGGGATTCCCCGGGGAGCTGTTTTTT. As protein: CASWLQGFPGELFF.

In the case of this clone: One end of the junction varies from germline; a read error may be responsible. V and J are TRBV13 and TRBJ1-1, with TRBD1 identical over 9 bases. The CDR3 contains 15 residues. Germline assignment: CDR1 PRHDT and CDR2 FYEKMQ (reference sequence). CDR3 sequence: CASSLGQGSYTEAFF. The CDR3, as DNA: TGTGCCAGCAGCCTAGGACAGGGGAGTTACACTGAAGCTTTCTTT.

The chain recombines TRBV5-4 with TRBJ2-5, with 7 bases identical to TRBD2. This CDR3 has 15 residues. V shed 3 bases, J shed 2 bases, and the junction held 7 bases outside the gene matches. Germline CDR1 reads SGHNT; CDR2 reads YYREEE (reference sequence). The CDR3 DNA follows: TGTGCCAGCAGCTCCCGCGGGAGACTTCAAGAGACCCAGTACTTC. This gives the protein CASSSRGRLQETQYF.

The chain carries TRBV10-3 and TRBJ2-1; 8 nucleotides agree with TRBD2. This CDR3 comprises 14 residues. J lost 9 bases, V lost 6 bases, and 10 bases had no gene match. CDR1 is ENHRY, CDR2 SYGVKD, per germline. In nucleotides, the CDR3 is TGTGCCATCAGCGCGCACGGGAGGGCCATTGAGCAGTTCTTC. This gives the protein CAISAHGRAIEQFF.

V is TRBV2 and J is TRBJ1-4; 8 nucleotides agree with TRBD1. Germline-derived CDR1 and CDR2 are SNHLY and FYNNEI. The trim removed 6 bases at V and 7 bases at J, leaving 4 bases unmatched. There are 13 residues in the CDR3. The CDR3 nucleotides are TGTGCCAGCAGCACACAGGGGGGTGAAAAACTGTTTTTT. It specifies CASSTQGGEKLFF.

This clone was recorded only once. The chain couples TRBV6-5 to TRBJ2-2; D is uncertain. From germline, CDR1 is MNHEY and CDR2 SVGAGI. The CDR3 totals 13 residues. The V end was cut by 8 bases, the J end by 3 bases, with 10 bases between. The DNA for the CDR3 is TGTGCCAGCGAGTCTATTTACACCGGGGAGCTGTTTTTT. It yields the protein CASESIYTGELFF.

This sequence joins TRBV7-8 and TRBJ1-1; possible D gene TRBD1, 5 bases. Germline V CDR1 and CDR2: SGHVS, FQNEAQ. V lost 2 bases to trimming and J lost 5 bases, with 18 bases between them. The CDR3 totals 16 residues. CDR3 loop: CASSLMTGGEGTEAFF. The CDR3 nucleotides are TGTGCCAGCAGCTTAATGACGGGGGGAGAGGGGACTGAAGCTTTCTTT.